Shown below are 19 T cell receptor beta chains from a single sample sequenced in a study of human T cells and chemical hapten exposure. Time point specified: patch test 2, 6 weeks after DPC sensitization. This sample's treatment: therapeutic diphenylcyclopropenone sensitization with weekly scalp DPC. TCRdb re-called the RACE reads with MiXCR, one entry per CDR3 protein. The profile shows some 71,000 distinct CDR3 sequences, under 13% of them singletons. Sequences were derived from whole blood, sampled in connection with sensitization to the hapten diphenylcyclopropenone (DPC). The origin of the receptors is a woman aged 45-65 years with alopecia areata. Some clones in this sample may be carry-over from other donors' samples.

This clonotype has at least ten counts. The rearrangement joins TRBV18 to TRBJ1-2; no firm D call. V lost 3 bases, J lost 8 bases, and 10 bases lay in between. This CDR3 has 12 amino acids. Germline V lookup: CDR1 KGHSH, CDR2 LQKENI. In DNA, the CDR3 is TGTGCCAGCTCACCGGAACTATGGGGCTACACCTTC. Its translation is CASSPELWGYTF.

At least ten counts were recorded for this clonotype. V is TRBV3-1 and J is TRBJ2-7, with D possibly matching TRBD1 (6 bases). CDR3 length: 15 amino acids. Per germline, CDR1 LGHDT and CDR2 YNNKEL (reference sequence). V shed 1 base and J shed 1 base, with 11 bases lying between them. The CDR3 protein is CASSQGPRGSYEQYF. The CDR3 nucleotides are TGTGCCAGCAGCCAAGGCCCTAGGGGGTCCTACGAGCAGTACTTC.

V and J are TRBV20-1 and TRBJ2-3; D gene unclear. The germline gives CDR1 DFQATT, CDR2 SNEGSKA (reference sequence). The CDR3 is 12 residues long. V was pared by 3 bases and J by 2 bases, with 6 bases between. CDR3 coding DNA: TGCAGTGCTAGCGGTCTCACAGATACGCAGTATTTT. This codes for CSASGLTDTQYF.

This clonotype was seen many times. The chain links TRBV20-1 to TRBJ2-1, with D maybe TRBD2 (5 bases). The CDR3 has 16 residues. Deletions cut 4 bases from V and 4 bases from J, with 20 bases between. Germline V gene data show CDR1 as DFQATT and CDR2 as SNEGSKA (reference sequence). CDR3 nucleotides: TGCAGTGCTATCGAACCCGGACTGGGAGATTACAATGAGCAGTTCTTC. It translates to CSAIEPGLGDYNEQFF.

The rearrangement uses TRBV5-6 and TRBJ1-5; D not certain. V gave up 4 bases and J gave up 4 bases, with 9 bases separating them. Germline values: CDR1 SGHDT, CDR2 YYEEEE. CDR3 size: 13 residues. CDR3 DNA sequence: TGTGCCAGCAGCCGCGGGCTTAATCAGCCCCAGCATTTT. Amino acid sequence: CASSRGLNQPQHF.

This clonotype was found many times. The CDR3 sequence is CASSHPAVDNSPLHF. DNA of the CDR3: TGTGCCAGCAGTCACCCGGCGGTGGATAATTCACCCCTCCACTTT. The chain recombines TRBV6-1 with TRBJ1-6; D is ambiguous. CDR1 is MNHNS, CDR2 SASEGT, per germline. This CDR3 comprises 15 residues. Trimming pared 5 bases from V and 5 bases from J, leaving 13 bases between.

The rearrangement joins TRBV29-1 to TRBJ1-5, with a weak D call TRBD1 (5 bases). V dropped 5 bases and J dropped 4 bases, with 18 bases sitting between them. Germline-derived CDR1 and CDR2 are SQVTM and ANQGSEA. The CDR3 extends over 15 amino acids. CDR3 sequence reads: CSVLVGQGPNQPQHF. The DNA for the CDR3 is TGCAGCGTTCTTGTCGGGCAGGGACCTAATCAGCCCCAGCATTTT. The full variable domain, with the rest looked up from reference TRBV29-1 and TRBJ1-5, is SAVISQKPSRDICQRGTSLTIQCQVDSQVTMMFWYRQQPGQSLTLIATANQGSEATYESGFVIDKFPISRPNLTFSTLTVSNMSPEDSSIYLCSVLVGQGPNQPQHFGDGTRLSIL.

Details on this clonotype: At one end the junction does not follow the germline gene, possibly because of a read error. The rearrangement joins TRBV29-1 to TRBJ1-2, with a possible D match to TRBD1 (6 bases). The V gene's germline CDR1 is SQVTM and CDR2 ANQGSEA. The CDR3 has 16 residues. Here the CDR3 DNA reads TGCAGCGTCGAAGAAATTGAGGGGCCCAGGGGCTATGGCTACACCTTC. Translating gives CSVEEIEGPRGYGYTF.

The chain has TRBV20-1 and TRBJ2-1, with D possibly TRBD2 on 6 matching bases. The germline V gene encodes CDR1 DFQATT and CDR2 SNEGSKA (reference sequence). V shed 1 base and J shed 12 bases, with 19 bases lying between them. The CDR3 has 14 residues. The CDR3 bases are TGCAGTGCTAGAGGGTACTTCGACGGGACTCGGCAGTTCTTC. Protein product: CSARGYFDGTRQFF.

V is TRBV14 and J is TRBJ2-5, with D tentatively TRBD2 (6 bases). Germline V lookup: CDR1 SGHDN, CDR2 FVKESK. V was trimmed by 0 bases and J by 2 bases, leaving 13 bases between them. The CDR3 has 16 residues. The CDR3 coding sequence is TGTGCCAGCAGCCAAGAAGCCAGGCGGGAACAAGAGACCCAGTACTTC. This sequence encodes CASSQEARREQETQYF.

This clonotype came up many times. V and J are TRBV28 and TRBJ2-3, with 8 bases lining up with TRBD2. Germline V gives CDR1 MDHEN, CDR2 SYDVKM. The CDR3 contains 15 residues. The trim removed 7 bases at V and 2 bases at J, leaving 8 bases unmatched. The CDR3 nucleotides read TGTGCCAGCACTGGGACTAGAGGCTTCACAGATACGCAGTATTTT. It yields the protein CASTGTRGFTDTQYF.

This chain links TRBV19 with TRBJ2-7, with 9 bases identical to TRBD2. Germline loops: CDR1 LNHDA, CDR2 SQIVND (reference sequence). The CDR3 runs to 16 residues. V trimming: 4 bases; J trimming: 0 bases; junction bases outside the gene matches: 7. The CDR3 DNA is TGTGCCAGTAGTAATGGACTAGCGAAAATCTCCTACGAGCAGTACTTC. It translates to CASSNGLAKISYEQYF.

This clonotype was counted ten times or more. The genes are TRBV27 and TRBJ1-5; TRBD1 matches at 7 bases. V gave up 10 bases and J gave up 0 bases; unmatched junction bases: 9. CDR1 and CDR2 (germline): MNHEY, SMNVEV (reference sequence). CDR3 size: 15 residues. The CDR3 here is CATYQGQFSNQPQHF. The CDR3 nucleotides are TGTGCCACTTACCAGGGACAGTTTAGCAATCAGCCCCAGCATTTT.

This clonotype was counted many times. The chain combines TRBV6-2 or TRBV6-3 with TRBJ2-3, with 7 bases identical to TRBD2. Unmatched junction bases numbered 7, after V lost 2 bases and J lost 2 bases. Germline CDR1 MNHEY, CDR2 SVGEGT. This CDR3 is built from 16 residues. The CDR3: CASSYRLAKNTDTQYF. Written as DNA, the CDR3 is TGTGCCAGCAGTTACCGACTAGCAAAAAACACAGATACGCAGTATTTT.

This clonotype was counted ten times or more. This chain links TRBV2 with TRBJ1-5; unclear D gene. The V end was cut by 2 bases, the J end by 13 bases, with 15 bases between. Germline-derived CDR1 and CDR2 are SNHLY and FYNNEI. The length of the CDR3 is 13 residues. CDR3 loop: CASSESPGGLQHF. The CDR3 nucleotides read TGTGCCAGCAGTGAATCCCCCGGCGGACTACAGCATTTT. The full variable domain, completed using reference TRBV2 and TRBJ1-5, is EPEVTQTPSHQVTQMGQEVILRCVPISNHLYFYWYRQILGQKVEFLVSFYNNEISEKSEIFDDQFSVERPDGSNFTLKIRSTKLEDSAMYFCASSESPGGLQHFGDGTRLSIL.

The V and J genes are TRBV5-6 and TRBJ2-1; the D gene is possibly TRBD1 (6 bases). The CDR3 spans 14 residues. With 4 bases removed from V and 2 bases from J, the gap between germline ends came to 10 bases. The V gene's germline CDR1 is SGHDT and CDR2 YYEEEE. CDR3 nucleotide sequence: TGTGCCAGCAGCACGGGACACCCCTACAATGAGCAGTTCTTC. This gives the protein CASSTGHPYNEQFF.

This clonotype came up many times. This chain uses TRBV7-9 with TRBJ1-1; no clear D. The CDR3 length is 14 residues. The V and J ends lost 1 base and 3 bases respectively, with 9 bases between them. Germline CDR1 and CDR2: SEHNR and FQNEAQ (reference sequence). CDR3 in DNA: TGTGCCAGCAGCTTAGGGCGGTACGACACTGAAGCTTTCTTT. Its protein product is CASSLGRYDTEAFF.

This clonotype came up a few times. CDR3 sequence reads: CSVESGELFF. CDR3 DNA sequence: TGCAGCGTTGAATCCGGGGAGCTGTTTTTT. V and J are TRBV29-1 and TRBJ2-2; no reliable D call. Germline V lookup: CDR1 SQVTM, CDR2 ANQGSEA. There are 10 residues in the CDR3. V was clipped by 2 bases and J by 6 bases, with 1 base between them.

This clonotype was recorded many times. The chain has TRBV11-2 and TRBJ1-3; perhaps TRBD1 as D (5 bases). The CDR3 is 14 amino acids. Trimming left V 1 base short and J 2 bases short, with 6 bases between. From germline, CDR1 is SGHAT and CDR2 FQNNGV. The CDR3 region is CASSLAGTGNTIYF. CDR3 nucleotide sequence: TGTGCCAGCAGCTTAGCAGGGACTGGAAACACCATATATTTT.